Shown below are 8 T cell receptor beta chains from a single sample sequenced in a study of vaccination and CD4 T cells after COVID-19. Their cognate antigens are unknown. Treatment of the sample: approximately 11-day PBMC culture with coronavirus spike peptide pools or control peptides (ViraFEST assay). The collection of CD4+ T cells from the unexposed donor took place before the COVID-19 pandemic (2011-2018). Sequencing of cultured CD4+ T cell DNA used the Oncomine TCR Beta short-read assay. The authors extracted genomic DNA from cultured CD4+ T cells. TCRdb re-called the PCR reads through MiXCR, storing one row per CDR3 protein. The repertoire consists of some 8,600 distinct CDR3 sequences, with around 42% occurring once and the leading ten covering 20% to 30%. Sequencing used CD4+ T cells from blood, cultured in vitro. Source of these receptors: a human donor in good health.

The CDR3 sequence is CASSRDSRYEQYF. For the CDR3, the DNA is TGTGCCAGCAGCCGCGACTCTCGCTACGAGCAGTACTTC. The chain couples TRBV6-1 to TRBJ2-7; no firm D call. V was pared by 6 bases and J by 3 bases, with 12 bases between. The CDR3 is made up of 13 amino acids. The germline gives CDR1 MNHNS, CDR2 SASEGT.

This clonotype was detected only once. A read error may account for a junction end that differs from germline. This chain uses TRBV5-4 with TRBJ1-3; possibly TRBD1 for D (6 bases). The germline gives CDR1 SGHNT, CDR2 YYREEE (reference sequence). The CDR3 is 16 amino acids. CDR3 in amino acids: CASSSPDRSSGNAIYF. CDR3 bases: TGTGCCAGCAGCTCTCCCGACAGGAGCTCTGGAAACGCCATATATTTT.

The CDR3 loop is CASSSRGPNPYEQYF. The CDR3 region has the DNA TGTGCCAGCAGCTCCCGAGGGCCTAACCCCTACGAGCAGTACTTC. The gene calls are TRBV5-4 and TRBJ2-7, with TRBD2 as a possible D gene (5 bases). The germline CDR1 and CDR2 sequences are SGHNT and YYREEE (reference sequence). CDR3 length equals 15 residues. Trimming removed 3 bases from V and 2 bases from J, with 15 bases in between.

This chain uses TRBV29-1 with TRBJ2-5, with 9 positions matching TRBD1. V was pared by 4 bases and J by 5 bases, with 5 bases of the junction left unmatched. The CDR3 spans 13 residues. Germline V gene data show CDR1 as SQVTM and CDR2 as ANQGSEA. Written as DNA, the CDR3 is TGCAGCGTTGGGGGACAGGGCGGGGAGACCCAGTACTTC. It encodes CSVGGQGGETQYF.

This clonotype was seen a few times. The V call is TRBV28, the J call TRBJ1-5, with 7 bases identical to TRBD1. There are 15 residues in the CDR3. J gave up 1 base and V 5 bases, and 5 bases lay outside the gene matches. Germline CDR1 MDHEN, CDR2 SYDVKM. The DNA of the CDR3 is TGTGCCAGCAGTACGACAGGGTTGAGCAATCAGCCCCAGCATTTT. Its translation is CASSTTGLSNQPQHF.

The V gene is TRBV28, the J gene TRBJ1-5, with D perhaps TRBD1 (5 bases). This CDR3 is built from 15 residues. V dropped 5 bases and J dropped 5 bases, with 16 bases sitting between them. The germline V gene encodes CDR1 MDHEN and CDR2 SYDVKM. CDR3 in DNA: TGTGCCAGCAGTCCCGGAGGGGCGAGGCATCAGCCCCAGCATTTT. Its protein product is CASSPGGARHQPQHF.

This clonotype was detected a few times. The chain couples TRBV19 to TRBJ2-1; TRBD2 is a possible D gene (5 bases). The CDR3 spans 13 residues. The germline gives CDR1 LNHDA, CDR2 SQIVND (reference sequence). Trimming removed 5 bases at V and 12 bases at J, with 17 bases between. The CDR3: CASSLGGPAAQFF. The CDR3 nucleotides are TGTGCCAGTAGTTTGGGCGGGCCCGCGGCGCAGTTCTTC.

The chain links TRBV4-3 to TRBJ2-5; 7 nucleotides line up with TRBD1. The CDR3 is made up of 14 amino acids. V was clipped by 4 bases and J by 5 bases; unmatched bases: 7. CDR1 is LGHNA, CDR2 YSLEER, per germline. This CDR3 is CASSRGGAEETQYF. Here the CDR3 DNA reads TGCGCCAGCAGCCGAGGGGGCGCGGAGGAGACCCAGTACTTC.